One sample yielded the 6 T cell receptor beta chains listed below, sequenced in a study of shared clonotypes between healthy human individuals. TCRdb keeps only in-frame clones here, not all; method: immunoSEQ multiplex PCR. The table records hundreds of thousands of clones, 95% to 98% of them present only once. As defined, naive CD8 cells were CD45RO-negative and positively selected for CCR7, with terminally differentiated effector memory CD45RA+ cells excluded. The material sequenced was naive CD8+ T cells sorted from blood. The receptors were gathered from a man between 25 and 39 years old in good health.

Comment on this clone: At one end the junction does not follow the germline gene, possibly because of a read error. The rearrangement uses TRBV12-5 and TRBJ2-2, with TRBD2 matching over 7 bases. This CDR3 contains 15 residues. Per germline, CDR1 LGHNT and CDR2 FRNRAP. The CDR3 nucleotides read TGTGCTAGTGGTTTGATACTAGCGAAAACCGGGGAGCTGTTTTTT. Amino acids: CASGLILAKTGELFF.

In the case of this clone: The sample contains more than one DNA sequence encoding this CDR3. In DNA form, the CDR3 reads TGTGCCAGCAGCTCCCTAGCGGGAGGGACAGATACGCAGTATTTT. As protein: CASSSLAGGTDTQYF. V and J are TRBV7-9 and TRBJ2-3; 12 bases map to TRBD2. This CDR3 comprises 15 residues. Germline V gene data show CDR1 as SEHNR and CDR2 as FQNEAQ (reference sequence). V lost 4 bases, J lost 3 bases, and 2 bases stayed unmatched.

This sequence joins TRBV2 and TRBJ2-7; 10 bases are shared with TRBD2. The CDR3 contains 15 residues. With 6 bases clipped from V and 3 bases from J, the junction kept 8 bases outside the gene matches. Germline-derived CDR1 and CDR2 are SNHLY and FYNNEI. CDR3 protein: CASRAGLADGYEQYF. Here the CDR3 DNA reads TGTGCCAGCAGGGCCGGACTAGCGGACGGCTACGAGCAGTACTTC.

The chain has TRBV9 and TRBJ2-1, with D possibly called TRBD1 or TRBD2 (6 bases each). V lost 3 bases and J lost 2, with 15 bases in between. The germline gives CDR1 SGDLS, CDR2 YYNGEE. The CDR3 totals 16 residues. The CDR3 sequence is CASSAGGGFPYNEQFF. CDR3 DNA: TGTGCCAGCAGCGCCGGGGGCGGCTTCCCCTACAATGAGCAGTTCTTC.

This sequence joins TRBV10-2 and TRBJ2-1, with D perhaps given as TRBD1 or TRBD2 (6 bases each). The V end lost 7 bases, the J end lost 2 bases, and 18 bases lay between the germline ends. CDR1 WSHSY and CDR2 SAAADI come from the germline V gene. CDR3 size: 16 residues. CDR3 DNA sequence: TGCGCCAGCACCACGGGGGCAGGGACCCCCTACAATGAGCAGTTCTTC. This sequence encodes CASTTGAGTPYNEQFF.

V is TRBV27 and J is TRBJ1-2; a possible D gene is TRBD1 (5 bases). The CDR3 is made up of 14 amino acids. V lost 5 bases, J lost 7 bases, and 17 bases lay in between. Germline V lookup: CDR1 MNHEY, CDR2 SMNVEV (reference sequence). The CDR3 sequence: CASSPGGMLGGYTF. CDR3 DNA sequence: TGTGCCAGCAGTCCCGGGGGGATGTTGGGTGGCTACACCTTC.